These 17 T cell receptor beta chains were all obtained from the same sample, sequenced in a study of shared clonotypes between healthy human individuals (dated by TCRdb to the early 2020s). The library relied on the immunoSEQ multiplex PCR assay. TCRdb holds this immuneACCESS table with in-frame rearrangements only. Some clones are missing; in checked studies, unresolved V genes explain under half, and the rest has no known cause. This sample lists approximately 1.5 million clones; 95% to 99% were detected once. Less than 0.55% of the sample comes from the top ten. The source material was naive CD4+ T cells sorted from blood. Explained via the paper, the cell subset or site label denotes: CD45RA+ positively selected. The source of these receptors is a man aged 25 to 45 in good health.

DNA for the CDR3: TGTGCCATCAGTGAGGGGACAGGGACAGATACGCAGTATTTT. The encoded protein is CAISEGTGTDTQYF. This chain links TRBV10-3 with TRBJ2-3, with 9 bases identical to TRBD1. Germline CDR1 and CDR2: ENHRY and SYGVKD. With V trimmed by 2 bases and J by 3 bases, 0 bases remained unmatched. This CDR3 spans 14 amino acids.

The chain uses TRBV11-2 and TRBJ2-2; possibly TRBD1 or TRBD2 for D (5 bases each). The CDR3 totals 17 residues. V was trimmed by 1 base and J by 4 bases, leaving 16 bases between them. Per germline, CDR1 SGHAT and CDR2 FQNNGV. This chain's CDR3 is CASSLAALLGATGELFF. CDR3 sequence (DNA): TGTGCCAGCAGCTTAGCCGCCCTCCTCGGGGCCACCGGGGAGCTGTTTTTT.

The rearrangement joins TRBV18 to TRBJ2-2; D is unresolved. Trimming removed 3 bases at V and 6 bases at J, with 17 bases between. The CDR3 has 16 residues. Germline V lookup: CDR1 KGHSH, CDR2 LQKENI. This chain's CDR3 is CASSPAGFLLSGELFF. The CDR3, as DNA: TGTGCCAGCTCACCCGCAGGATTCCTTTTATCCGGGGAGCTGTTTTTT.

As to this clone: Other DNA sequences of this sample code for an identical CDR3. The CDR3 sequence is CASSLTGAGNTIYF. The CDR3 coding sequence is TGCGCCAGCAGCTTGACAGGGGCGGGAAACACCATATATTTT. This chain uses TRBV5-1 with TRBJ1-3, with TRBD1 identical over 7 bases. The length of the CDR3 is 14 residues. Losses at the gene ends were 1 base for V and 4 bases for J; bases not matched to a gene: 2. Germline lookup yields CDR1 SGHRS and CDR2 YFSETQ.

The chain joins TRBV11-2 to TRBJ2-1; TRBD2 aligns across 10 bases. The germline V gene encodes CDR1 SGHAT and CDR2 FQNNGV. The length of the CDR3 is 15 residues. The V segment lost 0 bases and the J segment 10 bases; nucleotides outside the gene matches: 6. Here the CDR3 reads CASSLDLAGVEEQFF. The CDR3, as DNA: TGTGCCAGCAGCTTAGACCTAGCGGGAGTGGAGGAGCAGTTCTTC. Full variable domain (missing parts from reference TRBV11-2 and TRBJ2-1): EAGVAQSPRYKIIEKRQSVAFWCNPISGHATLYWYQQILGQGPKLLIQFQNNGVVDDSQLPKDRFSAERLKGVDSTLKIQPAKLEDSAVYLCASSLDLAGVEEQFFGPGTRLTVL.

In regard to this clone: The same CDR3 arises from other DNA sequences in this sample as well. The chain joins TRBV19 to TRBJ2-7; no clear D gene. The germline V gene has CDR1 LNHDA and CDR2 SQIVND (reference sequence). This CDR3 contains 12 residues. V was trimmed by 3 bases and J by 3 bases, leaving 6 bases between them. This CDR3 is CASSIPGYEQYF. CDR3 nucleotide sequence: TGTGCCAGTAGTATTCCGGGCTACGAGCAGTACTTC.

The chain combines TRBV13 with TRBJ2-7; 10 nucleotides align to TRBD2. The junction had 8 bases not matched to a gene; V was cut back by 8 bases and J by 4 bases. The CDR3 totals 14 residues. Per the germline V gene, CDR1 is PRHDT and CDR2 is FYEKMQ (reference sequence). The DNA of the CDR3 is TGTGCCAGCTCCCTAGCGGGAGAGAGGTACGAGCAGTACTTC. It encodes CASSLAGERYEQYF.

The V gene is TRBV2, the J gene TRBJ1-1; 8 positions agree with TRBD1. The CDR3 loop spans 14 amino acids. From germline, CDR1 is SNHLY and CDR2 FYNNEI. V shed 5 bases and J 3 bases; nucleotides not matched to a gene: 5. As DNA, the CDR3 is TGTGCCAGCAGTAGAAGGACAGGGTACACTGAAGCTTTCTTT. It translates to CASSRRTGYTEAFF.

The CDR3 nucleotides are TGTGCCAGCAGTTCGCTGGGACTAGCGGGGTACAATGAGCAGTTCTTC. Translation gives CASSSLGLAGYNEQFF. The V gene is TRBV28, the J gene TRBJ2-1; TRBD2 matches at 13 bases. Germline V gene lookup returns CDR1 MDHEN and CDR2 SYDVKM. J was trimmed by 4 bases and V by 4 bases; bases with no gene match: 4. The CDR3 spans 16 residues.

This chain connects TRBV4-1 to TRBJ2-7, with D perhaps matching TRBD2 (5 bases). The CDR3 totals 13 residues. Trimming removed 1 base from V and 11 bases from J, with 15 bases in between. CDR1 and CDR2 from the germline V gene are MGHRA and YSYEKL. The CDR3 reads CASSQVERWEKYF. The CDR3 nucleotides are TGCGCCAGCAGCCAAGTTGAGCGGTGGGAGAAGTACTTC.

Notes on this clone: The sample holds other DNA sequences that translate to the same CDR3. The CDR3, as DNA: TGTGCCAGCAGACGGACCTCCCAAGAGACCCAGTACTTC. It specifies CASRRTSQETQYF. The J gene is TRBJ2-5, the V gene TRBV6-6, with D unresolved. This CDR3 contains 13 residues. Per germline, CDR1 MNHNY and CDR2 SVGAGI (reference sequence). The V end lost 6 bases, the J end lost 1 base, and 9 bases lay between the germline ends.

The chain joins TRBV9 to TRBJ1-1; 7 positions match TRBD1. This CDR3 is 14 amino acids long. The J segment lost 7 bases and the V segment lost 0 bases, leaving 6 bases of the junction unmatched. CDR1 and CDR2 from the germline V gene are SGDLS and YYNGEE. CDR3 DNA: TGTGCCAGCAGCGTAGGGACACAGGGGAATGAAGCTTTCTTT. Its protein product is CASSVGTQGNEAFF.

The chain joins TRBV5-1 to TRBJ1-1, with D possibly matching TRBD1 (6 bases). CDR3 length: 14 residues. The germline V and J ends were trimmed by 0 bases and 3 bases, with 9 bases remaining between them. CDR1 is SGHRS, CDR2 YFSETQ, per germline. The CDR3 loop reads CASSLVGHDTEAFF. The CDR3 DNA sequence: TGCGCCAGCAGCTTGGTGGGACACGACACTGAAGCTTTCTTT.

The chain recombines TRBV29-1 with TRBJ2-3; TRBD2 aligns across 7 bases. The CDR3 loop spans 14 amino acids. V shed 4 bases and J 3 bases; nucleotides not matched to a gene: 7. Per the germline V gene, CDR1 is SQVTM and CDR2 is ANQGSEA. CDR3 sequence: CSVAGGSLTDTQYF. The DNA of the CDR3 is TGCAGCGTTGCAGGCGGGAGTCTAACAGATACGCAGTATTTT.

The V call is TRBV5-1, the J call TRBJ2-1, with 9 bases fitting TRBD1. After removal of 1 base from V and 0 bases from J, the junction contained 14 bases not matched to a gene. This CDR3 spans 20 amino acids. CDR1 and CDR2 from the germline V gene are SGHRS and YFSETQ. CDR3: CASSLYWGTGPASSYNEQFF. CDR3 DNA: TGCGCCAGCAGCTTGTATTGGGGGACAGGGCCGGCATCCTCCTACAATGAGCAGTTCTTC.

A single count supports this clone. The rearrangement uses TRBV10-3 and TRBJ2-5; the match to TRBD1 covers 10 bases. Germline V gives CDR1 ENHRY, CDR2 SYGVKD. The CDR3 length is 14 residues. V dropped 6 bases and J dropped 0; count of bases not matched to a gene: 1. As DNA, the CDR3 is TGTGCCATCAGCGGGACAGGGGACCAAGAGACCCAGTACTTC. Protein product: CAISGTGDQETQYF.

The CDR3 sequence: CASSLWGVRRGNQPQHF. The CDR3 bases are TGTGCCAGCAGTTTATGGGGGGTGAGGAGGGGCAATCAGCCCCAGCATTTT. The genes are TRBV28 and TRBJ1-5; D perhaps matches TRBD1 (5 bases). Germline CDR1 is MDHEN and CDR2 is SYDVKM. There are 17 residues in the CDR3. Trimming stripped 0 bases from V and 2 bases from J, with 14 bases between.